Described below is a single T cell receptor beta chain sequence and its context. No antigen is known for it. Base quality data are lacking; no much larger clone is found one base away. The CDR3, from cysteine to phenylalanine, totals 16 residues. The read is trimmed to its CDR3 DNA, 48 bases read in frame from base 1. V and J are truncated by 0 bases and 11 bases respectively, leaving an intervening sequence of 20 bases. In the germline V gene, CDR1 corresponds to MGHRA and CDR2 to YSYEKL. TCRbeta CDR3 regions were amplified from genomic DNA using the immunoSEQ Assay, a bias-controlled multiplex PCR. On the authors' methods: The number of nucleated cells in each sample was estimated from the amplification of reference gene primers within the assay. To quantify the absolute abundance of each unique TCRbeta CDR3 rearrangement, sequence reads were collapsed and filtered. Productive Simpson clonality was computed per sample as the square root of Simpson's diversity index over productive rearrangements. Held by TCRdb, this immuneACCESS table contains in-frame sequences only and omits some clones. Under half of the omission traces to an unresolved V gene where checked; the cause of the rest is unknown. V, J and clone size are those of that table, while D and trimming were read from the DNA. The sample yields 150,000 to 200,000 clones; around nine tenths were counted once. Clones ranked in the top ten supply 0.53% of the sample.

The data were taken from a study of blood T cell repertoires in COVID-19 (dated by TCRdb to 2018 to 2020). Regarding the research as a whole: Samples covering the acute and convalescent phases of COVID-19 were provided by collaborators in the United States, Italy and Spain. The material from the prospective study consisted of cDNA or gDNA derived from T cells, B-cell-depleted T cells, or PBMCs. Deeply sampled blood TCRbeta repertoires from subjects exposed to, actively infected with, or recovered from COVID-19 were included in the dataset. The repertoires were made available in a free public database intended to serve as a resource for research on the immune response to SARS-CoV-2. Samples were obtained from the ongoing ImmuneRACE study (first 160 participants) and from 1,000 to 1,500 subjects provided by 6 global collaborators. A de-identified subject ID, COVID-19 status, age in years and sex were almost always included in the sample metadata. Where available, HLA class I and class II types were taken from metadata supplied by the sample provider and were not determined by assay-based typing.

Broader findings and caveats from the paper: The amount of clinical and demographic metadata varied by source and participant and was provided uncurated.

The collaborating institutions used their own protocols to collect whole blood in K2EDTA tubes. For TCRbeta analysis, collaborators shipped samples as frozen whole blood, isolated PBMCs, or DNA extracted from either of those sample types. Here the chain combines TRBV4-1 and TRBJ1-5, with the D gene uncertain. This clonotype was sampled from a man aged 50-59 years with acute or convalescent COVID-19. The sample taken for sequencing was peripheral blood. The CDR3 sequence is CASSQELTRPHGTQHF. In nucleotides, the sequence is TGCGCCAGCAGCCAAGAACTGACTCGACCCCACGGGACCCAGCATTTT.